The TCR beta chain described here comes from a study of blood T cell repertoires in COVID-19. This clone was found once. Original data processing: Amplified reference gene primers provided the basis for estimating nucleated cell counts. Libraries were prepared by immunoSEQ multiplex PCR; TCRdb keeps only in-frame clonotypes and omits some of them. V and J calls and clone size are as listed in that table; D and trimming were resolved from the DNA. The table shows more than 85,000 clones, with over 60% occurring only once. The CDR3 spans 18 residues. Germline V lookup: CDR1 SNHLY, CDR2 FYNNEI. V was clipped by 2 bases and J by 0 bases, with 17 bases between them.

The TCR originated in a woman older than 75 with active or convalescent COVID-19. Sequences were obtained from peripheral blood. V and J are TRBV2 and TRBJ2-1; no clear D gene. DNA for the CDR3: TGTGCCAGCAGTGAAATGCGGAGATCGCTCAGCTCCTACAATGAGCAGTTCTTC. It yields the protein CASSEMRRSLSSYNEQFF.